The entry that follows covers one TCR beta chain sequence. Its target is unknown. The data belong to a study of identical twins. Regarding the study as a whole: Cord blood beta clonotypes that were abundant carried fewer insertions, and memory repertoires showed no such trend. There was more out-of-frame TCR alpha sharing in monozygotic twins than models estimated. Interpretation of the results relied on cross-sectional statistical analysis and not on following the same donors. Out-of-frame alpha sequences common to twins exhibited an excess of low generation probability.

TCRdb redid the calling of the 5' RACE reads with MiXCR, one entry per CDR3 protein. This sample carries around 960,000 distinct CDR3 sequences, 10% to 15% of them seen once, and the ten largest clones take around 1.5%. The CDR3 loop spans 13 amino acids. The trim removed 6 bases at V and 7 bases at J, leaving 7 bases unmatched. CDR1 SNHLY and CDR2 FYNNEI come from the germline V gene. In addition, the sample was reused for a study of yellow fever vaccine responses in identical twins.

The TCR comes from a young woman in good health. Sequencing input: PBMCs. V is TRBV2 and J is TRBJ1-2, with 8 nucleotides matching TRBD1. The CDR3 protein is CASRGQTGAGYTF. Written as DNA, the CDR3 is TGTGCCAGCAGAGGCCAGACAGGGGCTGGCTACACCTTC.